This TCR beta chain was sequenced in a study of T-cell memory formation after mild COVID-19. Study-wide results and limits: Nothing confirmed that second-wave clones peaking on day 37 were specific for SARS-CoV-2.

Germline trimming cut 5 bases from V and 2 bases from J; bases unmatched to any gene: 7. The CDR3 has 16 residues. Germline-derived CDR1 and CDR2 are MGHRA and YSYEKL. TCRdb used MiXCR to reprocess the 5' RACE reads, holding one entry per CDR3 protein. The repertoire holds a few hundred thousand distinct CDR3 sequences, with around 27% as singletons. On this clonotype: Its specificity is not known.

The genes are TRBV4-1 and TRBJ2-3, with 10 positions matching TRBD2. The TCR sequence derives from an adult woman who had mild COVID-19 (a few samples of this study predate the infection). Cell type and time point are not known. Sequenced: PBMCs or a T cell subset sorted from them (not recorded which). The CDR3 DNA reads as TGCGCCAGCAGCAGATTAGCGGGGGGTACCACAGATACGCAGTATTTT. Encoded protein: CASSRLAGGTTDTQYF.